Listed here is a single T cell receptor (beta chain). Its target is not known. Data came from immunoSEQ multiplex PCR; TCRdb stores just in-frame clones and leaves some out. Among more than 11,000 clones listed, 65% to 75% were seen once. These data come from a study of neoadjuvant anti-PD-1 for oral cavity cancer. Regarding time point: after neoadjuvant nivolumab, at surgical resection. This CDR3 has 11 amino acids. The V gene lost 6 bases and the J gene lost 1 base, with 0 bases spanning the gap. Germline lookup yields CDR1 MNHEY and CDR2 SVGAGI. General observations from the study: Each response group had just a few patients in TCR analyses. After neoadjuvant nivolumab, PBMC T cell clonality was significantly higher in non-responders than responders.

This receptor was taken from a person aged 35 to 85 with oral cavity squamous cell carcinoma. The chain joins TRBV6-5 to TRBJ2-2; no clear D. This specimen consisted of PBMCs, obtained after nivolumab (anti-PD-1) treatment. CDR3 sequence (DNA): TGTGCCAGCAGGAACACCGGGGAGCTGTTTTTT. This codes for CASRNTGELFF.